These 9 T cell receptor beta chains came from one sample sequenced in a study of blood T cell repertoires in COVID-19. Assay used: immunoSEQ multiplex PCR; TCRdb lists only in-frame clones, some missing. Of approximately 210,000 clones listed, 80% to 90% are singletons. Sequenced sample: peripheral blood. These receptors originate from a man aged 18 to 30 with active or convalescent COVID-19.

The CDR3 loop is CASSVTPGQEKPYEQYF. CDR3 sequence (DNA): TGTGCCAGCAGCGTAACACCGGGACAGGAGAAGCCGTACGAGCAGTACTTC. The chain employs TRBV9 and TRBJ2-7, with 8 positions matching TRBD1. CDR1 is SGDLS and CDR2 is YYNGEE in the germline V gene. V dropped 1 base and J dropped 4; count of bases not matched to a gene: 13. There are 17 residues in the CDR3.

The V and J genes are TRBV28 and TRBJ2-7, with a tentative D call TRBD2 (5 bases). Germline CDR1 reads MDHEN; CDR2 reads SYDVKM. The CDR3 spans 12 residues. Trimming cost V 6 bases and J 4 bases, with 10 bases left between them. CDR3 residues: CASSAREYEQYF. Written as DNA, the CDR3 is TGTGCCAGCAGCGCCCGGGAATACGAGCAGTACTTC.

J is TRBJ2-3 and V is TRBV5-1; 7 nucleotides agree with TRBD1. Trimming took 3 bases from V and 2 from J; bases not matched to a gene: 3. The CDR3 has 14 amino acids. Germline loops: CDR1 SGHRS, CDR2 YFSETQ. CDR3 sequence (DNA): TGCGCCAGCAGCTCACAGGGGCTCACAGATACGCAGTATTTT. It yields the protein CASSSQGLTDTQYF.

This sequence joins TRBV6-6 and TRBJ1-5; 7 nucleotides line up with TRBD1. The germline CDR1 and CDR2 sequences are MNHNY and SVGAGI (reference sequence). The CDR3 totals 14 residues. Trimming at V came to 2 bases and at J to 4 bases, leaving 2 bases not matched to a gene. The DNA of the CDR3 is TGTGCCAGCAGTTACCGGGGACAGAATCAGCCCCAGCATTTT. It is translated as CASSYRGQNQPQHF.

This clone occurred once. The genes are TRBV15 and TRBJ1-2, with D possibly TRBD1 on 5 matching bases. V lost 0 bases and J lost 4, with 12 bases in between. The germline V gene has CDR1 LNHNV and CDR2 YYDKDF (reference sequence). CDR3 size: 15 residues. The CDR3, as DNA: TGTGCCACCAGCAGAGAAGCGGGGGGACTCTATGGCTACACCTTC. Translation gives CATSREAGGLYGYTF. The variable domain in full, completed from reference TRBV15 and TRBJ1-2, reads DAMVIQNPRYQVTQFGKPVTLSCSQTLNHNVMYWYQQKSSQAPKLLFHYYDKDFNNEADTPDNFQSRRPNTSFCFLDIRSPGLGDTAMYLCATSREAGGLYGYTFGSGTRLTVV.

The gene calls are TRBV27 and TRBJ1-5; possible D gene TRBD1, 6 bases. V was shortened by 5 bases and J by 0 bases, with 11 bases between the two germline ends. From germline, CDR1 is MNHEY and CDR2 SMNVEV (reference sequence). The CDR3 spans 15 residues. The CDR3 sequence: CASSETGSSNQPQHF. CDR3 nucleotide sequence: TGTGCCAGCAGTGAAACAGGGAGTAGCAATCAGCCCCAGCATTTT.

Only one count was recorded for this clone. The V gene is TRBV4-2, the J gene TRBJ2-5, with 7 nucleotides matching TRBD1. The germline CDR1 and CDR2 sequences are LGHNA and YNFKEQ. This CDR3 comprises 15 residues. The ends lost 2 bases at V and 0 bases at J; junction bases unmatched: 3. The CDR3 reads CASSQKQGNQETQYF. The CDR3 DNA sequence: TGTGCCAGCAGCCAAAAACAGGGGAACCAAGAGACCCAGTACTTC.

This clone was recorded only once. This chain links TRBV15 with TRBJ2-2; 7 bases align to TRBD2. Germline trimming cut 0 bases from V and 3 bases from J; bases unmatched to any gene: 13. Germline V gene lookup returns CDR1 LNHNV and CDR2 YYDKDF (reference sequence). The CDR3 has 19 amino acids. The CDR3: CATSRDRLRGRADTGELFF. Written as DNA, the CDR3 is TGTGCCACCAGCAGAGATAGGTTACGAGGGAGGGCCGACACCGGGGAGCTGTTTTTT.

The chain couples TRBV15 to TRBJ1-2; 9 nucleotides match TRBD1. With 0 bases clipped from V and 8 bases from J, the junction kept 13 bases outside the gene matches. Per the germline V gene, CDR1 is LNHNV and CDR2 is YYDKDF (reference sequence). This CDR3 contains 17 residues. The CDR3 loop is CATSRDLVGDRGGGYTF. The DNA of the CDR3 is TGTGCCACCAGCAGAGATTTGGTTGGTGACAGGGGGGGAGGCTACACCTTC.